A selection of T cell receptor beta chains follows, all from one sample in a study of blood T cell repertoires in COVID-19. Data came from immunoSEQ multiplex PCR; TCRdb stores just in-frame clones and leaves some out. The sample shows about 170,000 clones, approximately 87% of them seen only once. Sequenced sample: peripheral blood. The receptor set was obtained from a woman aged 60-75 years with COVID-19, enrolled during active disease. The CDR3 runs from the conserved cysteine through the conserved F or W.

v_call,j_call,cdr3_length,cdr3_aa
TRBV19,TRBJ2-7,14,CASRSGTPSYEQYF
TRBV19,TRBJ1-2,14,CASSIQGGTGGYTF
TRBV7-2,TRBJ1-3,17,CASSLFPRGPPGNTIYF
TRBV11-3,TRBJ1-6,13,CASSPRGNSPLHF
TRBV30,TRBJ2-7,11,CAWSVAGEQYF
TRBV27,TRBJ2-1,14,CASSLSGSVNEQFF
TRBV7-2,TRBJ2-1,12,CASSRLGNEQFF
TRBV7-3,TRBJ2-3,15,CASSPGLAGTNTQYF
TRBV28,TRBJ1-1,13,CASSWDRNTEAFF
TRBV28,TRBJ1-6,16,CASSLIRSSYNSPLHF
TRBV10-3,TRBJ1-2,13,CAIKGQVDYGYTF
TRBV5-5,TRBJ1-2,13,CASSLGGLSGYTF
TRBV7-9,TRBJ1-5,15,CASSLGDRPFGTQHF
TRBV24-1,TRBJ1-1,15,CATRPSTGANTEAFF
TRBV7-2,TRBJ2-2,16,CASSWRLAGVTGELFF
TRBV27,TRBJ2-1,14,CASRSGSSYNEQFF
TRBV7-2,TRBJ1-5,14,CASSLYGGSQPQHF
TRBV5-1,TRBJ1-1,14,CASSPGQGSPEAFF
TRBV5-1,TRBJ2-1,15,CASSPSSGAHNEQFF
TRBV9,TRBJ2-1,17,CASSPRVAGVGDNEQFF
TRBV24-1,TRBJ1-5,15,CATSDGTGAAQPQHF
TRBV11-2,TRBJ1-3,18,CASSLDPVGTYSGNTIYF
TRBV7-2,TRBJ2-7,15,CASSSAGTLTYEQYF
TRBV6-5,TRBJ1-4,15,CASSPTGGRDEKLFF
TRBV29-1,TRBJ2-7,13,CSVGGLATYEQYF
TRBV21-1,TRBJ1-4,15,CASSLAGTGGEKLFF
TRBV6-1,TRBJ2-1,16,CASSALAGGGDNEQFF
TRBV5-1,TRBJ2-2,15,CASSSGAGATGELFF
TRBV7-9,TRBJ2-3,16,CASSLDLLAGTDTQYF
TRBV5-6,TRBJ1-2,15,CASSPPRGGIYGYTF
TRBV24-1,TRBJ2-5,18,CATSDTLRQGGVGETQYF
TRBV5-5,TRBJ1-1,13,CASSLGRNTEAFF
TRBV14,TRBJ1-6,14,CASSQDRGNSPLHF
TRBV9,TRBJ2-7,15,CASSVGPGRGYEQYF
TRBV9,TRBJ2-3,17,CAIPRRETSPSTDTQYF
TRBV25-1,TRBJ1-5,17,CASSEEGGPISNQPQHF
TRBV6-2/TRBV6-3,TRBJ2-7,16,CASSLRTSGRYNEQYF
TRBV7-6,TRBJ1-5,18,CASSLGTGGGNSNQPQHF
TRBV7-2,TRBJ2-4,15,CASSSWTGTKNIQYF
TRBV24-1,TRBJ1-2,15,CATSDLGQGAGGYTF
TRBV9,TRBJ2-5,13,CASSTTGLETQYF
TRBV7-6,TRBJ1-2,15,CASSSRGQGGYGYTF
TRBV9,TRBJ2-7,13,CASSVEPNYEQYF
TRBV9,TRBJ1-1,15,CASSVAGTLNTEAFF
TRBV27,TRBJ2-6,18,CASSLTHSPGAGANVLTF
TRBV6-4,TRBJ2-2,15,CASSDSSGSTGELFF
TRBV27,TRBJ1-2,15,CASSLSFGQIYGYTF
TRBV11-3,TRBJ1-2,17,CASSLDAGTGANYGYTF
TRBV6-2/TRBV6-3,TRBJ2-5,15,CASSPLGLAGETQYF